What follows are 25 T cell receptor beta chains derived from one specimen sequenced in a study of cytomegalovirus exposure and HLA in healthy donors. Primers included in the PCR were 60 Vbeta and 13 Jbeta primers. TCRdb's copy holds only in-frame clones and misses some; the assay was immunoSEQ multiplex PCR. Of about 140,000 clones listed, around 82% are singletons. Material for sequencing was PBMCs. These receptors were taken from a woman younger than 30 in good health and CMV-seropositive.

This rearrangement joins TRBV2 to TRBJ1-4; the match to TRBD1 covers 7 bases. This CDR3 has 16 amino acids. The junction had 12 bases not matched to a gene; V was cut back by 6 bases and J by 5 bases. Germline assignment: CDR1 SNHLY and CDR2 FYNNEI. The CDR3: CASSDPSGTENEKLFF. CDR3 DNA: TGTGCCAGCAGCGATCCCTCCGGGACAGAAAATGAAAAACTGTTTTTT.

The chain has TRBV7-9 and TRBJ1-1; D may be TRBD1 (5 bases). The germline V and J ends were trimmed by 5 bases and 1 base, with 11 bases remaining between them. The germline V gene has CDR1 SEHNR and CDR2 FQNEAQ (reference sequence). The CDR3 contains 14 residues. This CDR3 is CASSTDRSNTEAFF. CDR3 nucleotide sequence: TGTGCCAGCAGCACAGACAGATCGAACACTGAAGCTTTCTTT.

The chain's CDR3 is CASSERWGGDEKLFF. CDR3 DNA: TGTGCCAGCAGTGAACGGTGGGGAGGGGATGAAAAACTGTTTTTT. This chain links TRBV6-1 with TRBJ1-4; D is possibly TRBD1 (5 bases). The CDR3 has 15 residues. Germline assignment: CDR1 MNHNS and CDR2 SASEGT. The V and J ends lost 2 bases and 6 bases respectively, with 13 bases between them.

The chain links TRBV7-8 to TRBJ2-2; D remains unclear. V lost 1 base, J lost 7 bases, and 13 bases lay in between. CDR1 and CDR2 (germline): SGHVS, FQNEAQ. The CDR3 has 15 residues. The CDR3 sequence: CASSLDESPIGELFF. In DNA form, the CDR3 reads TGTGCCAGCAGCTTAGATGAGTCCCCCATCGGGGAGCTGTTTTTT.

The CDR3 loop is CASSDSSAGESGEQYF. The DNA of the CDR3 is TGTGCCAGCAGTGATTCCTCGGCAGGGGAGTCGGGCGAGCAGTACTTC. V and J are TRBV6-4 and TRBJ2-7; a possible D gene is TRBD1 (6 bases). Trimming cost V 3 bases and J 6 bases, with 21 bases left between them. This CDR3 region has 16 residues. Germline assignment: CDR1 MRHNA and CDR2 SNTAGT.

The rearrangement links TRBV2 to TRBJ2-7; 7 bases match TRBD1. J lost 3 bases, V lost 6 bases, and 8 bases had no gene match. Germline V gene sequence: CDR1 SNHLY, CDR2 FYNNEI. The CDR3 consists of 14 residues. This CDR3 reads CASRKGQTRYEQYF. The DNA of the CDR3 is TGTGCCAGCAGGAAGGGACAGACTCGCTACGAGCAGTACTTC.

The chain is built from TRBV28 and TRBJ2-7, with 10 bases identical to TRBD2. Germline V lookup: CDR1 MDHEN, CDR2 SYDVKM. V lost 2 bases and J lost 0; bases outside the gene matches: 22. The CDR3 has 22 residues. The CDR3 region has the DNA TGTGCCAGCAGTTTAAGTTTCGGAGGTAGGGGAGCGGGGGGGCCTTTCTCCTACGAGCAGTACTTC. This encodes CASSLSFGGRGAGGPFSYEQYF.

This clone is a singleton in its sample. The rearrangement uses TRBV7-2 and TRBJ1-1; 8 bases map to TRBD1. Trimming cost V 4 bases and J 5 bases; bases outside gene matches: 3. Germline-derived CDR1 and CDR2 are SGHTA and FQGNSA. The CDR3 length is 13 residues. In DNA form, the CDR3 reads TGTGCCAGCAGCTCTCACAGGGGGACTGAAGCTTTCTTT. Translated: CASSSHRGTEAFF.

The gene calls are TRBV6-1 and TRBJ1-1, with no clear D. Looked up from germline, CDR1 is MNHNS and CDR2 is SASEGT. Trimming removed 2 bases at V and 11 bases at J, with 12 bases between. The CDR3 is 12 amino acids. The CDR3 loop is CASSEHELYAFF. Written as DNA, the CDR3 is TGTGCCAGCAGTGAACATGAACTGTATGCTTTCTTT.

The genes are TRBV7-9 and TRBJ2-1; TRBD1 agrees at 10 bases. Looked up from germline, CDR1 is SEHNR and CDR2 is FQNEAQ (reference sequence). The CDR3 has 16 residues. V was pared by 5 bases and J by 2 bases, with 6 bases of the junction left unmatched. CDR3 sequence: CASSPEGQGAYNEQFF. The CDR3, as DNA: TGTGCCAGCAGCCCAGAAGGACAGGGGGCCTACAATGAGCAGTTCTTC.

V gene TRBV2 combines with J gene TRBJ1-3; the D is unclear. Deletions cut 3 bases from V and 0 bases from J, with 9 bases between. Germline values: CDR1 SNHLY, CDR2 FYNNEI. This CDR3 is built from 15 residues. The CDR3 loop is CASSERESSGNTIYF. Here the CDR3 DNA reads TGTGCCAGCAGTGAGAGGGAGAGCTCTGGAAACACCATATATTTT.

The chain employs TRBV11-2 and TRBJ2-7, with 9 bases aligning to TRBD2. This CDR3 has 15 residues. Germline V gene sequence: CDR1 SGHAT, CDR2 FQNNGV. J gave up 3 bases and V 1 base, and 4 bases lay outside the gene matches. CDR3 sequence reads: CASSLGGGAVYEQYF. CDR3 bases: TGTGCCAGCAGCTTAGGCGGGGGGGCGGTCTACGAGCAGTACTTC.

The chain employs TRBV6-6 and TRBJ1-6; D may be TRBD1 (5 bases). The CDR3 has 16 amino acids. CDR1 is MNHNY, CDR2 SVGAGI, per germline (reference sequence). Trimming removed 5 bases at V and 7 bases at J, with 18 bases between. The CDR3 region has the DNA TGTGCCAGCAGTCCCCGCCGGGGGGAGAGCAATTCACCCCTCCACTTT. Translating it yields CASSPRRGESNSPLHF.

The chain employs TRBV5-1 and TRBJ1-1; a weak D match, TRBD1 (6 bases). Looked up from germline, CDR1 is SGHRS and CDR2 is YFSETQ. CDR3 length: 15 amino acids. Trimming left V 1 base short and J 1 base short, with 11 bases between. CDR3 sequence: CASSLFRGGNTEAFF. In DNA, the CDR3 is TGCGCCAGCAGCTTGTTCAGGGGTGGGAACACTGAAGCTTTCTTT.

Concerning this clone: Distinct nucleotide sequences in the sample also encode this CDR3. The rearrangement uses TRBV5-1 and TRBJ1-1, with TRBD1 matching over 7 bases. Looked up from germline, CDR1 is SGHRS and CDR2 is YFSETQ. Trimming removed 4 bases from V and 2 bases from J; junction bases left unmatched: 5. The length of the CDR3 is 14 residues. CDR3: CASSPGTANTEAFF. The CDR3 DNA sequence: TGCGCCAGCAGCCCCGGGACAGCCAACACTGAAGCTTTCTTT.

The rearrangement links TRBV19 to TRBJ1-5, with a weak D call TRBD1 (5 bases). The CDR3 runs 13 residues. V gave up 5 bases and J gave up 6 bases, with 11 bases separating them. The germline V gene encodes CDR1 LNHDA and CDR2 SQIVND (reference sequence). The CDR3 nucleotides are TGTGCCAGTAGTGTCCAGGGATCTCAGCCCCAGCATTTT. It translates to CASSVQGSQPQHF.

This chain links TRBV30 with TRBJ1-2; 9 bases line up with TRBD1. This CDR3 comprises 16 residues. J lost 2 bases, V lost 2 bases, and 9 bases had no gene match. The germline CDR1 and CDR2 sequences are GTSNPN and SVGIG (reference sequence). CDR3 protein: CAWSLLWGQGNYGYTF. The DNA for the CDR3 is TGTGCCTGGAGTCTCCTCTGGGGACAGGGAAACTATGGCTACACCTTC.

For the CDR3, the DNA is TGTGCCAGCAGCCGGGGGAGGGCCGAGCAGTACTTC. Amino acids: CASSRGRAEQYF. The chain is built from TRBV5-6 and TRBJ2-7; 7 nucleotides match TRBD2. The germline gives CDR1 SGHDT, CDR2 YYEEEE. There are 12 residues in the CDR3. After removal of 4 bases from V and 6 bases from J, the junction contained 4 bases not matched to a gene.

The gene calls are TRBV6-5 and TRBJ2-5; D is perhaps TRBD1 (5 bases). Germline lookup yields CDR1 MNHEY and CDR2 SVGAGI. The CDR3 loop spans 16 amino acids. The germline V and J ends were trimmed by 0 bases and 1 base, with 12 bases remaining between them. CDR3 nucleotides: TGTGCCAGCAGTTACTCAGGGGCGGACCGCCAAGAGACCCAGTACTTC. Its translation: CASSYSGADRQETQYF.

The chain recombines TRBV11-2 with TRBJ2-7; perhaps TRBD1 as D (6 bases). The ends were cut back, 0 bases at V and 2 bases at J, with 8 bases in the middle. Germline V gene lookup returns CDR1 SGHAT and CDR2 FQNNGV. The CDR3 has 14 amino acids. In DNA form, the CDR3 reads TGTGCCAGCAGCTTAGACGCAGGGGCCTACGAGCAGTACTTC. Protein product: CASSLDAGAYEQYF.

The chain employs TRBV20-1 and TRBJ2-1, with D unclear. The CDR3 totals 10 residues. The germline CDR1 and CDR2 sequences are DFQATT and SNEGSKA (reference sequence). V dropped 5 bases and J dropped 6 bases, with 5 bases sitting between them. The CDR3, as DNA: TGCAGTGCTGAGTTCAATGAGCAGTTCTTC. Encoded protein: CSAEFNEQFF.

In DNA, the CDR3 is TGTGCCACCAGCAATAGTGGCAATCAGCCCCAGCATTTT. It encodes CATSNSGNQPQHF. V gene TRBV15 combines with J gene TRBJ1-5; no firm D call. Germline values: CDR1 LNHNV, CDR2 YYDKDF (reference sequence). V was clipped by 4 bases and J by 2 bases, with 6 bases between them. This CDR3 is built from 13 residues.

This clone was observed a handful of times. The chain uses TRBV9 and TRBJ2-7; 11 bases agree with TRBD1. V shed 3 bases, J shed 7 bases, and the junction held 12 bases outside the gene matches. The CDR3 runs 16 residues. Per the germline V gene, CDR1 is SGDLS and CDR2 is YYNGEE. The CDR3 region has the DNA TGTGCCAGCAGCGCATCCGGACAGGGGGCTGGGAGTGAGCAGTACTTC. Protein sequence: CASSASGQGAGSEQYF.

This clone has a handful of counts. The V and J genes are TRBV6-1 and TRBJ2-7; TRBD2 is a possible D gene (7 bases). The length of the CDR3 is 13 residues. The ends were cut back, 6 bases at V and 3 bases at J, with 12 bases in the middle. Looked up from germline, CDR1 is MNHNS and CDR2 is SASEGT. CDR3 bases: TGTGCCAGCAGCTCAGGGGAGGGCTACGAGCAGTACTTC. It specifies CASSSGEGYEQYF.

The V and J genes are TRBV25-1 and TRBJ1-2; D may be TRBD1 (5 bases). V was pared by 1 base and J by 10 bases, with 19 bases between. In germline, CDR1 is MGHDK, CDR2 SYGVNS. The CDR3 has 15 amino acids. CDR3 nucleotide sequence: TGTGCCAGCAGTGAATCTGGGGCGCCCACGGAAGTCTACACCTTC. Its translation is CASSESGAPTEVYTF.